A selection of T cell receptor beta chains follows, all from one sample in a study of beta chain features in type 1 diabetes. This table comes from immunoSEQ multiplex PCR, and its TCRdb copy is limited to in-frame clones, with some not included. The data show 600,000 to 700,000 clones, with around an eighth seen just once and 0.022% held by the top ten. Sample: naive CD4+ T cells from blood. These receptors were collected from a young man with type 1 diabetes. The CDR3 runs from the conserved cysteine through the conserved F or W. The order of the fields is CDR3 protein, V gene, CDR3 length, clone size, J gene. Size values are once, few and many counts, or a class for expanded clones, and some rows have none.

cdr3_aa: CASSQPGTDYEQYF; v_call: TRBV18; cdr3_length: 14; clone_size: few; j_call: TRBJ2-7
cdr3_aa: CASRPSGGLREQYF; v_call: TRBV19; cdr3_length: 14; clone_size: NA; j_call: TRBJ2-7
cdr3_aa: CAWSGTTEAFF; v_call: TRBV30; cdr3_length: 11; clone_size: few; j_call: TRBJ1-1
cdr3_aa: CASTLYNEQFF; v_call: TRBV19; cdr3_length: 11; clone_size: few; j_call: TRBJ2-1
cdr3_aa: CASSDRGLGTDTQYF; v_call: TRBV19; cdr3_length: 15; clone_size: few; j_call: TRBJ2-3
cdr3_aa: CASSYRFNRDSQHF; v_call: TRBV6-7; cdr3_length: 14; clone_size: few; j_call: TRBJ1-5
cdr3_aa: CAWSVGLVSGNTIYF; v_call: TRBV30; cdr3_length: 15; clone_size: NA; j_call: TRBJ1-3
cdr3_aa: CASSQEATVNYGYTF; v_call: TRBV4-1; cdr3_length: 15; clone_size: few; j_call: TRBJ1-2
cdr3_aa: CASSEPPTHAFF; v_call: TRBV2; cdr3_length: 12; clone_size: NA; j_call: TRBJ1-1
cdr3_aa: CASSLSRDTQYF; v_call: TRBV27; cdr3_length: 12; clone_size: NA; j_call: TRBJ2-3
cdr3_aa: CASSQPRDREGKTQYF; v_call: TRBV4-1; cdr3_length: 16; clone_size: NA; j_call: TRBJ2-5
cdr3_aa: CASSASATGELFF; v_call: TRBV25-1; cdr3_length: 13; clone_size: NA; j_call: TRBJ2-2
cdr3_aa: CASSLDRARDGYTF; v_call: TRBV5-6; cdr3_length: 14; clone_size: NA; j_call: TRBJ1-2
cdr3_aa: CASSPLGSGVDEQFF; v_call: TRBV4-1; cdr3_length: 15; clone_size: NA; j_call: TRBJ2-1
cdr3_aa: CAWGVAAISYEQYF; v_call: TRBV30; cdr3_length: 14; clone_size: few; j_call: TRBJ2-7
cdr3_aa: CASSLASNSYNEQFF; v_call: TRBV5-1; cdr3_length: 15; clone_size: few; j_call: TRBJ2-1
cdr3_aa: CAIDRGLRGYTF; v_call: TRBV19; cdr3_length: 12; clone_size: few; j_call: TRBJ1-2
cdr3_aa: CASSPTASQETQYF; v_call: TRBV18; cdr3_length: 14; clone_size: few; j_call: TRBJ2-5
cdr3_aa: CAWIKDGTYEQYF; v_call: TRBV30; cdr3_length: 13; clone_size: NA; j_call: TRBJ2-7
cdr3_aa: CASSSGTGQYF; v_call: TRBV11-2; cdr3_length: 11; clone_size: few; j_call: TRBJ2-7
cdr3_aa: CASSVGSGGSNEQFF; v_call: TRBV9; cdr3_length: 15; clone_size: NA; j_call: TRBJ2-1
cdr3_aa: CASSLSRGTEAFF; v_call: TRBV7-3; cdr3_length: 13; clone_size: NA; j_call: TRBJ1-1
cdr3_aa: CASSVGASDIDTQYF; v_call: TRBV9; cdr3_length: 15; clone_size: NA; j_call: TRBJ2-3
cdr3_aa: CASSQRQGAYTEAFF; v_call: TRBV6-5; cdr3_length: 15; clone_size: few; j_call: TRBJ1-1
cdr3_aa: CASSQSWAGGFTEAFF; v_call: TRBV16; cdr3_length: 16; clone_size: few; j_call: TRBJ1-1
cdr3_aa: CASSPWTGGTSYNEQFF; v_call: TRBV18; cdr3_length: 17; clone_size: NA; j_call: TRBJ2-1
cdr3_aa: CASNPDRSGANVLTF; v_call: TRBV28; cdr3_length: 15; clone_size: NA; j_call: TRBJ2-6
cdr3_aa: CASRSRGGLKQPQHF; v_call: TRBV2; cdr3_length: 15; clone_size: NA; j_call: TRBJ1-5
cdr3_aa: CASSQPPSTDTQYF; v_call: TRBV5-4; cdr3_length: 14; clone_size: NA; j_call: TRBJ2-3
cdr3_aa: CASSPGRVGTEAFF; v_call: TRBV19; cdr3_length: 14; clone_size: NA; j_call: TRBJ1-1
cdr3_aa: CASSRTGKDSPLHF; v_call: TRBV10-2; cdr3_length: 14; clone_size: NA; j_call: TRBJ1-6
cdr3_aa: CAISPLAGQAYEDNEQFF; v_call: TRBV10-3; cdr3_length: 18; clone_size: few; j_call: TRBJ2-1
cdr3_aa: CASTLSRGTGDTQYF; v_call: TRBV7-2; cdr3_length: 15; clone_size: few; j_call: TRBJ2-3
cdr3_aa: CASSLLAGQETQYF; v_call: TRBV5-1; cdr3_length: 14; clone_size: few; j_call: TRBJ2-5
cdr3_aa: CAISEEDRSPQGTQYF; v_call: TRBV10-3; cdr3_length: 16; clone_size: NA; j_call: TRBJ2-3
cdr3_aa: CASSLSTGLAGELFF; v_call: TRBV7-3; cdr3_length: 15; clone_size: NA; j_call: TRBJ2-2
cdr3_aa: CASSGKPGQGGLRSSYEQYF; v_call: TRBV28; cdr3_length: 20; clone_size: few; j_call: TRBJ2-7
cdr3_aa: CAWRSGQGRTEAFF; v_call: TRBV30; cdr3_length: 14; clone_size: few; j_call: TRBJ1-1
cdr3_aa: CASSPTITILEAFF; v_call: TRBV18; cdr3_length: 14; clone_size: few; j_call: TRBJ1-1
cdr3_aa: CASRVGLAGTDTQYF; v_call: TRBV11-2; cdr3_length: 15; clone_size: NA; j_call: TRBJ2-3
cdr3_aa: CASSLAPGLAGNEQFF; v_call: TRBV5-1; cdr3_length: 16; clone_size: few; j_call: TRBJ2-1
cdr3_aa: CTTSGAANTEAFF; v_call: TRBV29-1; cdr3_length: 13; clone_size: few; j_call: TRBJ1-1
cdr3_aa: CASSQDGQSGGNEKLFF; v_call: TRBV4-1; cdr3_length: 17; clone_size: NA; j_call: TRBJ1-4
cdr3_aa: CASSLAGTNEKLFF; v_call: TRBV11-3; cdr3_length: 14; clone_size: NA; j_call: TRBJ1-4
cdr3_aa: CASSQDVSNQPQHF; v_call: TRBV4-2; cdr3_length: 14; clone_size: NA; j_call: TRBJ1-5